These T cell receptor beta chains were read from a single sample in a study of shared clonotypes between healthy human individuals. The method was immunoSEQ multiplex PCR; TCRdb's version includes in-frame clones alone and lacks a portion of them. The sample yields roughly 2.5 million clones, approximately 90% seen once. Sequencing input: naive CD4+ T cells sorted from blood. These receptors all stem from a man in his late teens or twenties in good health. The CDR3 runs from the conserved cysteine through the conserved F or W. A D gene is named only where the DNA matches it firmly. A clone size is listed for some rows: how often the clone was seen (once, few, many), or a class if it is expanded.

V gene	D gene	J gene	clone size	CDR3 DNA	CDR3 protein
TRBV19	TRBD1	TRBJ2-7	NA	TGTGCCAGTAGTATTATCCCGGGACAGGGCTCCTACGAGCAGTACTTC	CASSIIPGQGSYEQYF
TRBV6-6	NA	TRBJ2-3	NA	TGTGCCAGCAGTCGAAGATCGGATACGCAGTATTTT	CASSRRSDTQYF
TRBV5-1	NA	TRBJ2-1	NA	TGCGCCAGCAGCTTGGGAGGGGTTAGCTCCTACAATGAGCAGTTCTTC	CASSLGGVSSYNEQFF
TRBV7-9	NA	TRBJ2-1	NA	TGTGCCAGCACCTCCTTCTCCACCTACAATGAGCAGTTCTTC	CASTSFSTYNEQFF
TRBV5-7	TRBD2	TRBJ2-4	NA	TGTGCCAGCCCGGAAGCGGGGGACATTCAGTACTTC	CASPEAGDIQYF
TRBV6-1	NA	TRBJ2-3	NA	TGTGCCAGTAGGGACCGACTCACAGATACGCAGTATTTT	CASRDRLTDTQYF
TRBV11-2	NA	TRBJ2-7	NA	TGTGCCAGCAGCAGGATCTACGAGCAGTACTTC	CASSRIYEQYF
TRBV5-4	NA	TRBJ2-1	NA	TGTGCCAGCAGCCCCCCGGGCGCGAGCTCCTACAATGAGCAGTTCTTC	CASSPPGASSYNEQFF
TRBV7-2	NA	TRBJ2-7	NA	TGTGCCAGCAGCTTAGACCTGGGGTTCTACGAGCAGTACTTC	CASSLDLGFYEQYF
TRBV10-3	NA	TRBJ2-5	NA	TGTGCCATCAGTGATGGGACCCCGGGGGAGACCCAGTACTTC	CAISDGTPGETQYF
TRBV6-1	NA	TRBJ2-7	NA	TGTGCCAGCGGGTTCCTGACGGGAGCGTCCTACGAGCAGTACTTC	CASGFLTGASYEQYF
TRBV7-9	NA	TRBJ2-5	NA	TGTGCCAGCAGCTTTTGGACAGAGGAGACCCAGTACTTC	CASSFWTEETQYF
TRBV28	NA	TRBJ2-7	NA	TGTGCCAGCGCCGGATTGAAACCCTACGAGCAGTACTTC	CASAGLKPYEQYF
TRBV19	NA	TRBJ1-2	NA	TGTGCCAGTAGTATAGCCGGCCCCAGCTATGGCTACACCTTC	CASSIAGPSYGYTF
TRBV9	NA	TRBJ1-4	few	TGTGCCAGCAGCGTGGACCCTGGGAAAGAAAAACTGTTTTTT	CASSVDPGKEKLFF
TRBV27	NA	TRBJ1-1	NA	TGTGCCAGCAGTACGCCAACTCACAGGGAGCTAGCTTTCTTT	CASSTPTHRELAFF
TRBV7-2	NA	TRBJ2-7	NA	TGTGCCAGCAGCTTATTACAGAGCTACGAGCAGTACTTC	CASSLLQSYEQYF
TRBV9	TRBD2	TRBJ2-5	NA	TGTGCCAGCAGCGTAGAGGCGGGGGGCAGGGAGACCCAGTACTTC	CASSVEAGGRETQYF
TRBV11-2	NA	TRBJ1-1	NA	TGTGCCAGCAGCCTAGGAGAGATTAATGAAGCTTTCTTT	CASSLGEINEAFF
TRBV9	TRBD2	TRBJ2-5	NA	TGTGCCAGCAGCGGTGGACTAGCGGGAGGGGAGACCCAGTACTTC	CASSGGLAGGETQYF
TRBV4-3	NA	TRBJ1-4	NA	TGCGCCAGCGCCCCAAGGGGCCAACCGGGCGAAAAACTGTTTTTT	CASAPRGQPGEKLFF
TRBV9	NA	TRBJ2-2	NA	TGTGCCAGCAGCGGCCGGGCGAACACCGGGGAGCTGTTTTTT	CASSGRANTGELFF
TRBV5-4	TRBD1	TRBJ2-2	NA	TGTGCCAGCAGCAAGGGGACAGGGAACACCGGGGAGCTGTTTTTT	CASSKGTGNTGELFF
TRBV15	NA	TRBJ2-3	once	TGTGCCACCAGCAGAGATGGTTTATCAGATACGCAGTATTTT	CATSRDGLSDTQYF
TRBV10-1	NA	TRBJ2-2	NA	TGCGCCAGCAGCGACGGGACTTCTAAAACCGGGGAGCTGTTTTTT	CASSDGTSKTGELFF
TRBV19	TRBD1	TRBJ1-5	NA	TGTGCCAGTAGTATAAATAGAGGGGGTCAGACAGGGGGCAATCAGCCCCAGCATTTT	CASSINRGGQTGGNQPQHF
TRBV5-1	NA	TRBJ2-3	NA	TGCGCCAGCAGCATCGGGACTGCGGGGACAACCTCAGATACGCAGTATTTT	CASSIGTAGTTSDTQYF
TRBV11-3	NA	TRBJ2-3	once	TGTGCCAGCAGCGGTCCGGGAACGTCTAGCACAGATACGCAGTATTTT	CASSGPGTSSTDTQYF
TRBV18	TRBD2	TRBJ2-7	NA	TGTGCCAGCTCAATCGGGGCGGGGGAACTCTACGAGCAGTACTTC	CASSIGAGELYEQYF
TRBV10-3	NA	TRBJ2-2	once	TGTGCCATCAGTGGCCTTACACCCGGGGAGCTGTTTTTT	CAISGLTPGELFF
TRBV19	TRBD1	TRBJ2-7	NA	TGTGCCAGTAGTATCTCCCGGACAGGGGCCTACGAGCAGTACTTC	CASSISRTGAYEQYF
TRBV9	NA	TRBJ2-1	NA	TGTGCCAGCAGCGCAACCCCAGGGACGGAGTACAATGAGCAGTTCTTC	CASSATPGTEYNEQFF
TRBV5-6	NA	TRBJ2-7	once	TGTGCCAGCAGTTCGGATAAGGGATTAGGGCAGTACTTC	CASSSDKGLGQYF
TRBV6-6	NA	TRBJ2-1	NA	TGTGCCAGCAGTTTACAGTGGCTCCCACCCTACAATGAGCAGTTCTTC	CASSLQWLPPYNEQFF
TRBV11-3	NA	TRBJ2-5	once	TGTGCCAGCAGCTTCGGCCCCGGGACGGGGGGCGAGACCCAGTACTTC	CASSFGPGTGGETQYF
TRBV6-4	NA	TRBJ1-1	NA	TGTGCCAGCAGTGACTCAGAGGCGGGGGCTGCTTTCTTT	CASSDSEAGAAFF
TRBV21-1	NA	TRBJ2-5	NA	TGTGCCAGCCGTCGGGGGAGGGACGAGACCCAGTACTTC	CASRRGRDETQYF
TRBV4-3	NA	TRBJ2-2	NA	TGCGCCAGCAGCCATGACGACACTACTATGACCACCGGGGAGCTGTTTTTT	CASSHDDTTMTTGELFF
TRBV5-1	TRBD1	TRBJ2-5	NA	TGCGCCAGCAGCGTTGGGACAGGGGGTCAAGAGACCCAGTACTTC	CASSVGTGGQETQYF
TRBV5-1	NA	TRBJ2-7	NA	TGCGCCAGCAGCTTGGCCATTGAGTACGAGCAGTACTTC	CASSLAIEYEQYF
TRBV10-3	TRBD2	TRBJ2-1	NA	TGTGCCATCAGTGAAGTAGGGAGCGGGAGGTGGTGGGGGGCAAATGAGCAGTTCTTC	CAISEVGSGRWWGANEQFF
TRBV10-3	NA	TRBJ1-3	NA	TGTGCCATCAGTGCCACCGACTTAAGCGCTGGAAACACCATATATTTT	CAISATDLSAGNTIYF
TRBV29-1	NA	TRBJ2-1	NA	TGCAGCGTTCTGGCTTACAATGAGCAGTTCTTC	CSVLAYNEQFF
TRBV19	TRBD2	TRBJ2-3	NA	TGTGCCAGTAGTGTCTTGGTTAGCGGGGCTAGCACAGATACGCAGTATTTT	CASSVLVSGASTDTQYF
TRBV4-2	NA	TRBJ2-1	NA	TGTGCCAGCAGCCAAGCGGCAACAGGGGAGGGTGAGCAGTTCTTC	CASSQAATGEGEQFF
TRBV18	NA	TRBJ2-7	NA	TGTGCCAGTCGCGCCGAAGCCTACGAGCAGTACTTC	CASRAEAYEQYF
TRBV2	NA	TRBJ2-5	NA	TGTGCCACATCCGGGACATTCTTGGAGACCCAGTACTTC	CATSGTFLETQYF
TRBV9	NA	TRBJ2-2	NA	TGTGCCAGCACGCGTCTAACCGGGGAGCTGTTTTTT	CASTRLTGELFF
TRBV10-3	TRBD2	TRBJ2-3	NA	TGTGCCATCAGAGAAACGACTAGCCCCTCGCAGTATTTT	CAIRETTSPSQYF
TRBV6-1	TRBD2	TRBJ2-1	once	TGTGCCAGCAGTGGGACTAGCGGGGGCTCAAGAGGGAATGAGCAGTTCTTC	CASSGTSGGSRGNEQFF
TRBV18	NA	TRBJ2-7	NA	TGTGCCAGCTCACCACCCGGCGCCGGGTCCTACGAGCAGTACTTC	CASSPPGAGSYEQYF
TRBV7-8	NA	TRBJ1-3	once	TGTGCCAGCAGCTTAGCAGGGGGAAACACCATATATTTT	CASSLAGGNTIYF
TRBV6-7	NA	TRBJ2-2	once	TGTGCCAGCAGCCACGTGTTTCCGGACCAGGTTAACACCGGGGAGCTGTTTTTT	CASSHVFPDQVNTGELFF
TRBV28	NA	TRBJ2-7	once	TGTGCCAGCAGTCCGCCCACAGACAGGAGGCAGTACTTC	CASSPPTDRRQYF
TRBV4-1	NA	TRBJ1-2	NA	TGCGCCAGCAGCCAAGATAGGACTAGTAGCAGCTACACCTTC	CASSQDRTSSSYTF
TRBV5-6	NA	TRBJ2-7	NA	TGTGCCAGCAGCCCAATCAACAGGGAAGAGGAGCAGTACTTC	CASSPINREEEQYF
TRBV2	NA	TRBJ2-5	NA	TGTGCCAGCACCCCTATACGTTTAGAGACCCAGTACTTC	CASTPIRLETQYF
TRBV5-1	TRBD2	TRBJ2-7	once	TGCGCCAGCACCGAAGGACTAGCGAGGAACGAGCAGTACTTC	CASTEGLARNEQYF